This entry lists 2 T cell receptor beta chains sequenced from one sample in a study of blood T cell repertoires in COVID-19. Sequencing used immunoSEQ multiplex PCR; TCRdb keeps in-frame clones, though not all of them. The sample has fewer than 250,000 clones, 65% to 90% seen once. The sequencing input was PBMCs or T cells enriched from blood (not recorded which). These receptors were obtained from a woman in her 50s with acute COVID-19.

This chain uses TRBV7-8 with TRBJ2-7; possible D gene TRBD1, 7 bases. Trimming cost V 1 base and J 2 bases, with 12 bases left between them. CDR1 is SGHVS, CDR2 FQNEAQ, per germline. The CDR3 is made up of 15 amino acids. CDR3 region: CASSLGRGRTYEQYF. CDR3 DNA sequence: TGTGCCAGCAGCTTAGGCAGGGGGAGGACCTACGAGCAGTACTTC.

The table lists this clone with a count of one. The CDR3 sequence: CASSSREGRAYEQYF. In nucleotides, the CDR3 is TGTGCCAGTAGTTCGCGGGAGGGAAGGGCATACGAGCAGTACTTC. The chain recombines TRBV19 with TRBJ2-7; 9 nucleotides agree with TRBD2. The ends lost 5 bases at V and 4 bases at J; junction bases unmatched: 9. This CDR3 contains 15 residues. Germline lookup yields CDR1 LNHDA and CDR2 SQIVND (reference sequence).